This section outlines one TCR beta chain sequence together with its context. The antigen it binds to is not known. Base quality data are lacking; no much larger clone is found one base away. The donors were healthy, HIV-negative adults who had no recently reported acute infections or vaccinations. Only Caucasian adults living in Nashville, Tennessee, USA were represented among the donors. CD4+ T cells were enriched by magnetic negative selection; naive cells were then positively selected on CD45RA, and the negative fraction formed the memory subset. After blood collection by leukapheresis, PBMCs were isolated using Ficoll-Histopaque density gradient centrifugation and then cryopreserved in the vapor phase of liquid nitrogen. Analytical flow cytometry was used to check the purity and quantity of every magnetically sorted T cell population. From each sorted fraction, genomic DNA was isolated and quantified by UV absorbance on a Nanodrop 2000c.

Reading from cysteine to phenylalanine, the CDR3 counts 16 amino acids. Only the CDR3 region is kept as DNA, spanning 48 bases read in frame from base 1. Germline trimming: 4 bases from V, 2 bases from J; junction bases outside gene matches: 7. CDR1 and CDR2 (SGHRS, YFSETQ) derive from the germline V gene. Using the deep immunoSEQ assay, multiplex PCR amplified TCR CDR3 regions from genomic DNA. Genomic DNA extracted from each cell subset was distributed evenly over all wells of several immunoSEQ 96-well plates, and each plate served as one replicate. Each replicate PCR for sorted subsets received about 0.2 ug genomic DNA, equal to tens of thousands of T cell genomes. Purified libraries were quantified with a Qubit 3.0 fluorometer, sized on a Bioanalyzer 2100, and re-quantified with the KAPA Library Quantification kit. A separate single-read 150-cycle Illumina NextSeq 550 flow cell was used to sequence each immunoSEQ 96-well plate. In the paper's pipeline: Because the immunoSEQ output included only junctional sequences and no quality scores, the filtering could not be the same as the filtering used for full-length reads. Sequences were annotated with PyIR, a Python wrapper for IgBLAST v1.9, and V/J genes and CDR3 were assigned using IMGT germline references. Reads were filtered out if the reads had weak V/J assignments (E-value above 1e-6), no CDR3, stop codons, out-of-frame junctions, or ambiguous translated residues. A V3J clonotype was defined by an identical inferred V gene, J gene, and CDR3 amino acid sequence. Percentage overlap between repertoires was computed as shared unique clonotypes divided by the size of the smaller repertoire. Three approaches were used to assess repertoire richness: RTK rarefaction, the Chao1 estimator, and Recon v2.1 estimates of unobserved clonotypes. OLGA was used to compute generation probabilities for all TCRbeta clonotypes that the gDNA method yielded from a handful of donors. TCRdb provides this immuneACCESS table in a form limited to in-frame rearrangements. Some clones are lacking; in checked studies, under half of them reflect an unresolved V gene, and why the rest are absent is not known. For V, J and clone size, that table is used; D and trimming come from the DNA. Within this sample are a few million clones, with 90% to 97% of them counted one time only. The leading ten clones occupy 0.1% to 0.15% of the sample.

The sample originates from a study of shared clonotypes between healthy human individuals (dated by TCRdb to about 2020). Describing the broader study: The cohort included a few men and a couple of women between 18 and 49 years of age. To increase sequencing depth and limit assay-specific biases, TCR repertoire library preparation and sequencing were carried out by different laboratories using diverse techniques. Per donor, leukapheresis produced somewhere between about 0.94 and 9.5 billion PBMCs. The study deeply sequenced blood TCR repertoires of about 5 healthy adults to estimate repertoire size and the extent of clonotype sharing between individuals. For each donor, three plates each were used for CD4 naive and CD4 memory, two plates were used for CD8 naive, and one plate was used for CD8 memory.

The paper as a whole reports these results and caveats: Based on pairwise subsampling, the degree of clonotype sharing among donors was expected to be affected by sequencing depth. Across a few donors, approximately 5% of naive CD4, roughly 3.3% of naive CD8, around 2.1% of memory CD4, and 0.4% of memory CD8 clonotypes were shared. Larger estimated clonotype richness was generally found for naive subsets than for memory subsets. Compared with non-shared clonotypes, clonotypes shared by all four sorted-subset donors had higher generation probabilities. Because the study included only a small number of donors, the genetic and exposure-history diversity represented was limited. Only blood was sampled, and tissue TCR repertoires likely differ from those in blood. Even with the large sequencing depth, rarefaction of the sorted-subset datasets indicated that sequencing was incomplete.

Here the chain combines TRBV5-1 and TRBJ2-3; TRBD2 fits 10 bases in the junction. The receptor was isolated from a man aged 18 to 29 in good health. The material sequenced was naive CD4+ T cells sorted from blood. The sample's cell subset or site label, decoded: CD45RA+ positively selected. The DNA sequence is TGCGCCAGCAGCCCCGAGCTAGCGGGAGTCACAGATACGCAGTATTTT. Protein translation: CASSPELAGVTDTQYF.